This T cell receptor beta chain was retrieved from a study of blood T cell repertoires in COVID-19. Study as a whole: Italy, Spain and the United States were the sources of the convalescent and acute COVID-19 samples. T cells, B-cell-depleted T cells, or PBMCs supplied cDNA or gDNA.

V was clipped by 4 bases and J by 0 bases, with 13 bases between them. Germline V lookup: CDR1 MNHEY, CDR2 SMNVEV (reference sequence). CDR3 length: 15 amino acids. In the authors' workflow: Amplification with reference gene primers provided the estimates of nucleated cell counts. Produced via immunoSEQ multiplex PCR; TCRdb's table is partial and in-frame only. For V, J and clone size, that table is used; D and trimming come from the DNA. The table has 650,000 to 800,000 clones, more than 80% seen once. Sequencing input: peripheral blood. The chain employs TRBV27 and TRBJ2-7; TRBD1 might be the D (5 bases). This clonotype was sampled from a woman in her late teens or twenties with acute or convalescent COVID-19. This CDR3 reads CASSSSGWNSYEQYF. For the CDR3, the DNA is TGTGCCAGCAGTTCGTCAGGGTGGAACTCCTACGAGCAGTACTTC.